This note documents a single T cell receptor beta chain sequence. These data originate in a study of blood T cell repertoires in COVID-19. Study summary: There were acute and convalescent COVID-19 samples, and they came from the United States, Italy and Spain. In each case, the material was cDNA or gDNA derived from T cells, B-cell-depleted T cells, or PBMCs.

The protocol was immunoSEQ multiplex PCR, while the TCRdb copy is restricted to in-frame clones and leaves out a portion. There are more than 200,000 clones in the sample; 84% occur only once, and less than 5% lies in the top ten. The CDR3 length is 16 residues. V was cut by 2 bases and J by 4 bases, with 17 bases left in between. From germline, CDR1 is MNHNS and CDR2 SASEGT. This TCR was recovered from a man between 60 and 75 years old with acute or convalescent COVID-19. Sequencing was done on a sample of peripheral blood. This chain connects TRBV6-1 to TRBJ2-5, with D perhaps matching TRBD1 (5 bases). DNA of the CDR3: TGTGCCAGCAGTGAAAATAAGGGGATGAGAGGAGAGACCCAGTACTTC. Amino acid sequence: CASSENKGMRGETQYF.